This T cell receptor (beta chain) was sequenced for a study of blood T cell repertoires in COVID-19 (dated by TCRdb to 2020 to 2021). Turning to the overall study: The collaborator samples originated in the United States, Italy and Spain and spanned the acute and convalescent phases of COVID-19. The sample metadata nearly always contained a de-identified subject ID, COVID-19 status, age in years and sex. The material from the prospective study consisted of cDNA or gDNA derived from T cells, B-cell-depleted T cells, or PBMCs. Where available, HLA class I and class II types were obtained from metadata supplied by the sample provider rather than from assay-based typing. Samples were obtained from the ongoing ImmuneRACE study (first 160 participants) and from over a thousand subjects provided by 6 global collaborators. The dataset comprised deeply sampled blood TCRbeta repertoires from subjects exposed to, actively infected with, or recovered from COVID-19. A freely available public database, intended as a resource for researchers studying the immune response to SARS-CoV-2, is where the repertoires were released. Study-wide findings and limitations: The quantity of clinical and demographic metadata differed by source and by participant and was supplied without curation.

Collaborating institutions collected whole blood in K2EDTA tubes following their own protocols. For TCRbeta analysis, collaborators shipped samples as frozen whole blood, isolated PBMCs, or DNA extracted from either of those sample types. TCRbeta CDR3 regions were amplified from genomic DNA using the immunoSEQ Assay, a bias-controlled multiplex PCR. Per the source publication's procedure: Nucleated cell counts per sample were estimated from amplification of reference gene primers within the assay. To quantify the absolute abundance of each unique TCRbeta CDR3 rearrangement, sequence reads were collapsed and filtered. For each sample, productive Simpson clonality was calculated as the square root of Simpson's diversity index across productive rearrangements. TCRdb stores this immuneACCESS table with in-frame sequences only. Part of the clones is absent; in the studies checked, under half of the shortfall reflects unresolved V genes, and no reason is known for the rest. V and J calls and clone size come straight from that table; D and trimming were deduced from the DNA. This sample holds roughly 59,000 clones; around 79% were observed only once. Nearly 10% of the sample is taken by the ten largest.

The germline V gene gives CDR1 as LGHNA and CDR2 as YNFKEQ. V loses 0 bases, J loses 0 bases, and the germline ends lie 9 bases apart. Taken from cysteine to phenylalanine, the CDR3 has 16 residues. Just CDR3 DNA is preserved here, 48 bases in frame from base 1. About this clone itself: The antigen this receptor binds is unknown. No much larger clone exists at a distance of one base, and base qualities are not known.

Sequenced sample: peripheral blood. The clonotype comes from a human donor in a cohort sampled during active COVID-19. Recombination connected TRBV4-2 to TRBJ2-1; the D gene is possibly TRBD2, with 5 bases matching. The DNA sequence is TGTGCCAGCAGCCAAGATGCGGGCAACTCCTACAATGAGCAGTTCTTC. Its protein reads: CASSQDAGNSYNEQFF.